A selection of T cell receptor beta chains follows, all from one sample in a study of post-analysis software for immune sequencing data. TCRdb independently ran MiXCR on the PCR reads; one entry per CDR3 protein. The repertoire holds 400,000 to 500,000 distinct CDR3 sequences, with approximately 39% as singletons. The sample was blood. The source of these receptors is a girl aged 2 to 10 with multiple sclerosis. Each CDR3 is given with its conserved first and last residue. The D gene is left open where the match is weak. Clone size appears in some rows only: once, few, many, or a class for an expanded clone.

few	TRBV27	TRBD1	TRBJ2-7	TGTGCCAGCAGCCTACAGACAGGGTCACTCGAGCAGTACTTC	CASSLQTGSLEQYF
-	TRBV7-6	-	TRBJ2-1	TGTGCCAGCAGCTTATATGCGGCAGCCAATGAGCAGTTCTTC	CASSLYAAANEQFF
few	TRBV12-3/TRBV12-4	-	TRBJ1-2	TGTGCCAGCAGCGCCGGGATAGTGCCCCGCTTCTATGGCTACACCTTC	CASSAGIVPRFYGYTF
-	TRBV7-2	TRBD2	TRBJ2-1	TGTGCCAGCAGCTTAGTCCTCTTTGCTAGCGGGAGGAATGAGCAGTTCTTC	CASSLVLFASGRNEQFF
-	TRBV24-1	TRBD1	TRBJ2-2	TGTGCCACCAGTGGTGGGACAGGGTCTGCGAACACCGGGGAGCTGTTTTTT	CATSGGTGSANTGELFF
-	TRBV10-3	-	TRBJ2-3	TGTGCCATCAGTACCCGGAGATGGGCTACAGATACGCAGTATTTT	CAISTRRWATDTQYF
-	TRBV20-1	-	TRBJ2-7	TGCAGTGCTAGATGGCGGCGCGCCTACGAGCAGTACTTC	CSARWRRAYEQYF
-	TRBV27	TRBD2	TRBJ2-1	TGTGCCAGCAACCCTAGCGGGAGGAATGAGCAGTTCTTC	CASNPSGRNEQFF
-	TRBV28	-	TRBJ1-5	TGTGCCAGCAACCTTCTCAATCAGCCCCAGCATTTT	CASNLLNQPQHF
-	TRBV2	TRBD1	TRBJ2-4	TGTGCCAGCACCAAACCCCGGGACAGGGGTGCCATTCAGTACTTC	CASTKPRDRGAIQYF
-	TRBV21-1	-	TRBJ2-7	TGTGCCAGCAGCAAGCCCGGACTAGACAGCAGCTACGAGCAGTACTTC	CASSKPGLDSSYEQYF
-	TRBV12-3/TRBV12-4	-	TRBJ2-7	TGTACCAGCAGTTTGGACAATGGGTACGAGCAGTACTTC	CTSSLDNGYEQYF
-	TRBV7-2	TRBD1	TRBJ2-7	TGTGCCAGCAGCCGACGGACAGGGGAGCTCCACGAGCAGTACTTC	CASSRRTGELHEQYF
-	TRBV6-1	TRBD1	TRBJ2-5	TGTGCCAGCAGTGACGCCGGGACAGGGAGGCGTGAGACCCAGTACTTC	CASSDAGTGRRETQYF
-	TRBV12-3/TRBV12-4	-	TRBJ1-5	TGTGCCAGCAGTGCTAGGGGCTCTGGGGTAAGCAATCAGCCCCAGCATTTT	CASSARGSGVSNQPQHF
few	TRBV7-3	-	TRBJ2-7	TGTGCCAGCAGCCTATCAGGACGGTTTGGTGAGCAGTACTTC	CASSLSGRFGEQYF
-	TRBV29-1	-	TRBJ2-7	TGCAGCGTTGCGAGAATCGGGCTAACCTACGAGCAGTACTTC	CSVARIGLTYEQYF
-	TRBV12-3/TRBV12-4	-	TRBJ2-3	TGTGCCAGCAGTTTAGTGGGGTTGGTGGGGCTAGCTGTCGGAGATACGCAGTATTTT	CASSLVGLVGLAVGDTQYF
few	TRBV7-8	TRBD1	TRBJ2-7	TGTGCCAGCAGTCGGCCCCGCGGGACAGGGGAATACGAGCAGTACTTC	CASSRPRGTGEYEQYF
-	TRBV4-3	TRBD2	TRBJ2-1	TGCGCCAGCAGCCAAGGGGAGGGGACTAGCGGGAGGTTAGATGAGCAGTTCTTC	CASSQGEGTSGRLDEQFF
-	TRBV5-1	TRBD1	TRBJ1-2	TGCGCCAGCAGCTTTTCAGGGGGAGGTAACGGCTACACCTTC	CASSFSGGGNGYTF
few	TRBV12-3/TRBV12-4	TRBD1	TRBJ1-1	TGTGCCAGCAGCCACCGGGACAGGGATACTGAAGCTTTCTTT	CASSHRDRDTEAFF
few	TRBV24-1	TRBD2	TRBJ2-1	TGTGCCACCAGTGATTGGGGGGGGATAAGCTCCTACAATGAGCAGTTCTTC	CATSDWGGISSYNEQFF
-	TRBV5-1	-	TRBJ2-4	TGCGCCAGCAGCTTGGCAGGAGGAGTAGCAAGGGAGCAGTACTTC	CASSLAGGVAREQYF
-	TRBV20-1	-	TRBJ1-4	TGCAGTGCTAGTGAAGGGGTGGGTGAAAAACTGTTTTTT	CSASEGVGEKLFF
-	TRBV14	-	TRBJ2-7	TGTGCCAGCAGCCCAAAACCGATGGACTACGAGCAGTACTTC	CASSPKPMDYEQYF
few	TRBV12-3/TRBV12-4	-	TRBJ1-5	TGTGCCAGCAGTTTTATGCAGGGTGTCGGTCAGCCCCAGCATTTT	CASSFMQGVGQPQHF
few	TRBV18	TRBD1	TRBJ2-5	TGTGCCAGCTCACTGACAGGGAATCCGGAGACCCAGTACTTC	CASSLTGNPETQYF
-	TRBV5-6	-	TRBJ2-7	TGTGCCAGCAGCTTGGACAGTCTGAACTCCTACGGGCAGTACTTC	CASSLDSLNSYGQYF
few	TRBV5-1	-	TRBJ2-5	TGCGCCAGCAGCTTGGCTCCGGGTGTGGGAGAGACCCAGTACTTC	CASSLAPGVGETQYF
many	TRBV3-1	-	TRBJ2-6	TGTGCCAGCAGCCAAGCGGGTGGGGCCAACGTCCTGACTTTC	CASSQAGGANVLTF
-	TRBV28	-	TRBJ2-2	TGTGCCAGCAGTTTGGCCAGGGAGCTGTTTTTT	CASSLARELFF
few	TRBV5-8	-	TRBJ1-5	TGTGCCAGCAGCTTAACAGGGCCTAGCAATCAGCCCCAGCATTTT	CASSLTGPSNQPQHF
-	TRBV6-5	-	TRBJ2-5	TGTGCCAGCAGTTACTCGTCCAGGGGCCAAGAGACCCAGTACTTC	CASSYSSRGQETQYF
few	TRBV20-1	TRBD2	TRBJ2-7	TGCAGTGCTAGACCACCGGGACTAGCGGGAGAGTGGGGCTACGAGCAGTACTTC	CSARPPGLAGEWGYEQYF
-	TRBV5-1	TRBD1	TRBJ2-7	TGCGCCAGCAGCTTGGCTTCTTCTTCTCCGGGACAGGGTACCTACGAGCAGTACTTC	CASSLASSSPGQGTYEQYF
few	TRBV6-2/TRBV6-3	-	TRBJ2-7	TGTGCCAGCAGTTACGGGTGGAGAGGGGGTAACGAGCAGTACTTC	CASSYGWRGGNEQYF
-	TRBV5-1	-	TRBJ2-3	TGCGCCAGCAGCCGGGACATTAGCACAGATACGCAGTATTTT	CASSRDISTDTQYF
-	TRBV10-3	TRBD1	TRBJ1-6	TGTGCCATCAGTGAGTCACCCGGGACAGGGCTCTATAATTCACCCCCCCACTTT	CAISESPGTGLYNSPPHF
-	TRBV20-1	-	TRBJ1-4	TGCAGTGCTAGAGGACGCTCATTGACCTACCGACTGGAACTGTTTTTT	CSARGRSLTYRLELFF
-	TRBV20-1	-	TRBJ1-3	TGCAGTGCTAGAGATCGGTGGAGCCTCGCTGGAAACACCATATATTTT	CSARDRWSLAGNTIYF
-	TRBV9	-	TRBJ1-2	TGTGCCAGCAGCGGCCAACCAAATCCAGGGATTTTGTCTGATGGCTACACCTTC	CASSGQPNPGILSDGYTF
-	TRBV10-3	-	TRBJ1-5	TGTGCCATCAAGTCTCAGGGTGGAGGCAATCAGCCCCAGCATTTT	CAIKSQGGGNQPQHF
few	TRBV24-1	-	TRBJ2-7	TGTGCCACCAGTGACGCACAGGGTTACGAGCAGTACTTC	CATSDAQGYEQYF
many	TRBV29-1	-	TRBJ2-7	TGCAGCGTCCGCCGGGACGGATACGAGCAGTACTTC	CSVRRDGYEQYF
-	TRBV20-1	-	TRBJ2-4	TGCAGTGCTAGAGAGCCTCAAAGGGGAAACATTCAGTACTTC	CSAREPQRGNIQYF
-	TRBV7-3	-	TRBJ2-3	TGTGCCAGCAGCTTTGCCTACACAGATACGCAGTATTTT	CASSFAYTDTQYF
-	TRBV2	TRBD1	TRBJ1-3	TGTGCCAGCAGTCCGGACAGGGCAGTTGGAGGAAACACCATATATTTT	CASSPDRAVGGNTIYF
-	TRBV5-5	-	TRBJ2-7	TGTGCCAGCAGCTTGCTAGCGACCTCCTACGAGCAGTACTTC	CASSLLATSYEQYF
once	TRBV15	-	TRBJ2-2	TGTGCCACCAGCAGCCGGGACGGGCAAACCACCGGGGAGCTGTTTTTT	CATSSRDGQTTGELFF
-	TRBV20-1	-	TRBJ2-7	TGCAGTGCTAGCAAGCTCTACGAGCAGTACTTC	CSASKLYEQYF
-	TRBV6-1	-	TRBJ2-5	TGTGCCAGCAGTGGACACCAAGAGACCCAGTACTTC	CASSGHQETQYF
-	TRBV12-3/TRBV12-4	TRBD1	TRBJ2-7	TGTGCCGGCAGTTTAGTTATCAGCCGGGACAGAGCCTACGAGCAGTACTTC	CAGSLVISRDRAYEQYF
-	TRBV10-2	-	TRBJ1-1	TGCGCCAGCAACTCCGCCACTGAAGCTTTCTTT	CASNSATEAFF
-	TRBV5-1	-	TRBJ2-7	TGCGCCAGCAGCTTGGGATCTAGCGTTCGGGGCGAGCAGTACTTC	CASSLGSSVRGEQYF